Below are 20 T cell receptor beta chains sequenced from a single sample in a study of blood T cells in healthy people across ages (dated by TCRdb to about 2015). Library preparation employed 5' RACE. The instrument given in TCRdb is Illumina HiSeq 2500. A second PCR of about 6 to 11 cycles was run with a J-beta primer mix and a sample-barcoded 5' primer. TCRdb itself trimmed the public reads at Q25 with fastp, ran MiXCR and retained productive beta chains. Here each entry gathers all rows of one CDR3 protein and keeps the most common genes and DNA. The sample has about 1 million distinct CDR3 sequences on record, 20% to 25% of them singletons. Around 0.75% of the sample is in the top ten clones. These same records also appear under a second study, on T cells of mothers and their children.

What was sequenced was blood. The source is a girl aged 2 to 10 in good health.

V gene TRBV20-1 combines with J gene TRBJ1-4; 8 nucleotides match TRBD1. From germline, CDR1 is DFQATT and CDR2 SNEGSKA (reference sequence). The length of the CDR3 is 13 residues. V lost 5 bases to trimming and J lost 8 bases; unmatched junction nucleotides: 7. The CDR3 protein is CSASGQGGEKLFF. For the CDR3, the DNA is TGCAGTGCTTCCGGACAGGGAGGGGAAAAACTGTTTTTT.

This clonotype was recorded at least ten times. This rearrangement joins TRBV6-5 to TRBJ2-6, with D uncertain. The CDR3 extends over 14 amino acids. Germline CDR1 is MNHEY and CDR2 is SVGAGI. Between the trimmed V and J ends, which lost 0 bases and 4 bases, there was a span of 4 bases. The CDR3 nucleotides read TGTGCCAGCAGTTACTCGACGGGGGCCAACGTCCTGACTTTC. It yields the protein CASSYSTGANVLTF.

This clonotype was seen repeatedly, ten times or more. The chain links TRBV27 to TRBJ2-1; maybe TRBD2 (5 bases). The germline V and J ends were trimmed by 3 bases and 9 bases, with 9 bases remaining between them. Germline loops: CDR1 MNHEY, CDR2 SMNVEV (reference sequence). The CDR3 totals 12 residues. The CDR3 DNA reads TGTGCCAGCAGTTTGCTTGGGAGTGAGCAGTTCTTC. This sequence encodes CASSLLGSEQFF.

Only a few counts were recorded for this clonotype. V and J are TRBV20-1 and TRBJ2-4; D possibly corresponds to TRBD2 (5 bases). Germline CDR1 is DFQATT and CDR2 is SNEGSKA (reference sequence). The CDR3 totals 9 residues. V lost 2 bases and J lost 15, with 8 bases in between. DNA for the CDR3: TGCAGTGCTAGAAGCGGTATGTACTTC. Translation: CSARSGMYF.

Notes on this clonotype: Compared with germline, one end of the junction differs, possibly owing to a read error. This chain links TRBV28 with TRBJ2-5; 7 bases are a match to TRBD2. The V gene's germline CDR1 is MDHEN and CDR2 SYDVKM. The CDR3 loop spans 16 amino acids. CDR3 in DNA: TGTGCCAGCAGCCTAGGCATTAGCGGGTTAAAAGAGACCCAGTACTTT. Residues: CASSLGISGLKETQYF. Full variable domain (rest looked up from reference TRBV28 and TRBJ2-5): DVKVTQSSRYLVKRTGEKVFLECVQDMDHENMFWYRQDPGLGLRLIYFSYDVKMKEKGDIPEGYSVSREKKERFSLILESASTNQTSMYLCASSLGISGLKETQYFGPGTRLLVL.

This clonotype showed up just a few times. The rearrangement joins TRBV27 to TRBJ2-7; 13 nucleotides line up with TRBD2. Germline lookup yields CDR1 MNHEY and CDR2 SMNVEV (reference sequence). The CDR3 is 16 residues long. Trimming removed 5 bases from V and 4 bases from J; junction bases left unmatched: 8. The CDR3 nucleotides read TGTGCCAGCAGTCCACGGGGACTAGCGGGAACTTACGAGCAGTACTTC. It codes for CASSPRGLAGTYEQYF.

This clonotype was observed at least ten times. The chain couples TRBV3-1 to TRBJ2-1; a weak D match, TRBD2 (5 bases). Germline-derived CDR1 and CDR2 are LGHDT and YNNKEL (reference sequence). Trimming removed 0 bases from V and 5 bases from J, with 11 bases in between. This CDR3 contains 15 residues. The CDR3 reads CASSQDPGVNNEQFF. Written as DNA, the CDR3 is TGTGCCAGCAGCCAAGATCCCGGGGTAAACAATGAGCAGTTCTTC.

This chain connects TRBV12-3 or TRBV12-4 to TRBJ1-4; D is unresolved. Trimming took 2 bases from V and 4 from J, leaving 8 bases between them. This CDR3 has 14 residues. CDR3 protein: CASSLRSDNEKLFF. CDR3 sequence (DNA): TGTGCCAGCAGTTTACGGTCTGATAATGAAAAACTGTTTTTT.

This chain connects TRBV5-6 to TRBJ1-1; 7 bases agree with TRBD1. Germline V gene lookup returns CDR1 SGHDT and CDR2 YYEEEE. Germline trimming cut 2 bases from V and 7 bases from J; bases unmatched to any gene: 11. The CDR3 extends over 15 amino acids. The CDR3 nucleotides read TGTGCCAGCAGCTTCTTGCCGCGGACAGGTTTTGAAGCTTTCTTT. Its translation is CASSFLPRTGFEAFF.

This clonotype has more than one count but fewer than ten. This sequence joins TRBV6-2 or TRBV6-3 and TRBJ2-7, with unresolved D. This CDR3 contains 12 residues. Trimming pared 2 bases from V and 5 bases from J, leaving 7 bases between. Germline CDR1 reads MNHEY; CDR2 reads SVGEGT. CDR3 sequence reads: CASSYASDEQYF. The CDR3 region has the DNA TGTGCCAGCAGTTACGCTAGTGACGAGCAGTACTTC.

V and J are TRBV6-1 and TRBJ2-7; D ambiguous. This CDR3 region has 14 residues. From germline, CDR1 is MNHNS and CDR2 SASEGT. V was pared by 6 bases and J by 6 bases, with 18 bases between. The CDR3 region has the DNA TGTGCCAGCAGACTCCTAGGATCTGAAGGCGAGCAGTACTTC. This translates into CASRLLGSEGEQYF.

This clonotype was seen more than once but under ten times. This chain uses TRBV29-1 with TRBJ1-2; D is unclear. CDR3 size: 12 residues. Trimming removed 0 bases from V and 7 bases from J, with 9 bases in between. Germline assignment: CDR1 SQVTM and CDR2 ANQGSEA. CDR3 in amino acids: CSVEEGAGGYTF. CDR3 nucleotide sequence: TGCAGCGTTGAAGAGGGCGCGGGTGGCTACACCTTC.

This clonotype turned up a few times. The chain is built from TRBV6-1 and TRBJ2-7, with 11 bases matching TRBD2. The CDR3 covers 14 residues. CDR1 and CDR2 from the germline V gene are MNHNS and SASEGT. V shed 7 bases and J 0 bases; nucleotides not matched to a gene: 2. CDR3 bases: TGTGCCAGCAAAGGGACTAGCGGCTCCTACGAGCAGTACTTC. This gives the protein CASKGTSGSYEQYF.

CDR3 nucleotide sequence: TGCAGTGCTAGAGTGGTCACACGGAGGAACACTGAAGCTTTCTTT. It encodes CSARVVTRRNTEAFF. J is TRBJ1-1 and V is TRBV20-1; D ambiguous. The length of the CDR3 is 15 residues. V was trimmed by 1 base and J by 1 base, leaving 13 bases between them. Per the germline V gene, CDR1 is DFQATT and CDR2 is SNEGSKA (reference sequence).

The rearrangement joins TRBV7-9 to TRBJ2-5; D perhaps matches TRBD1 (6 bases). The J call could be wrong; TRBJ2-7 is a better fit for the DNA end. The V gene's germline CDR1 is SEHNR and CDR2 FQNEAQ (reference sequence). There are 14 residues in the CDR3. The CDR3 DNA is TGTGCCAGCAGCTTGTCGGACAGCTTCTACGAGCAGTACTTC. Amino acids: CASSLSDSFYEQYF.

This chain's CDR3 is CASSSTGTINEQFF. CDR3 in DNA: TGTGCCAGCAGCTCCACCGGGACAATCAATGAGCAGTTCTTC. The chain uses TRBV7-2 and TRBJ2-5, with D tentatively TRBD1 (6 bases). The end of the DNA fits TRBJ2-1 better, so the J call may be wrong. The CDR3 runs to 14 residues. Germline assignment: CDR1 SGHTA and CDR2 FQGNSA.

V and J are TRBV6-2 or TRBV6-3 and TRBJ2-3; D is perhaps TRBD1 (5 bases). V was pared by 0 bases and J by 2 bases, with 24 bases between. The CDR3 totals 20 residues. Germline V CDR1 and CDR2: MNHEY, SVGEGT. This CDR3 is CASSYSSQGLLEILTDTQYF. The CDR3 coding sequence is TGTGCCAGCAGTTACTCGAGTCAGGGCCTCCTAGAGATCCTCACAGATACGCAGTATTTT.

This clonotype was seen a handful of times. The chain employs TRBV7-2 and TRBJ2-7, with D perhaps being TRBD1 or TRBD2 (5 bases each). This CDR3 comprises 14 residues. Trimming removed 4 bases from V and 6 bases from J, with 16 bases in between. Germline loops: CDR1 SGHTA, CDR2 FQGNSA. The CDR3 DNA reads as TGTGCCAGCAGCTACACCGGGACCGCCGCCGAGCAGTACTTC. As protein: CASSYTGTAAEQYF.

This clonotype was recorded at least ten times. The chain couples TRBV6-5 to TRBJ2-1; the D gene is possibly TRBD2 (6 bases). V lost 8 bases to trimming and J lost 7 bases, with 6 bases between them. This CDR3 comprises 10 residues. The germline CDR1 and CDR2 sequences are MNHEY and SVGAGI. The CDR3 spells CASGGNEQFF. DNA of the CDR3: TGTGCCAGCGGGGGGAATGAGCAGTTCTTC.

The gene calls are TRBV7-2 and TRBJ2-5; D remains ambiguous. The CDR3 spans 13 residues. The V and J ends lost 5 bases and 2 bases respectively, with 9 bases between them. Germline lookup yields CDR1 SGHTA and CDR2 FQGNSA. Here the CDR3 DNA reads TGTGCCAGCAGCCCGTGGGCTCAAGAGACCCAGTACTTC. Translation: CASSPWAQETQYF. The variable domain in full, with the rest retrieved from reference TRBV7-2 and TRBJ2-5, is GAGVSQSPSNKVTEKGKDVELRCDPISGHTALYWYRQSLGQGLEFLIYFQGNSAPDKSGLPSDRFSAERTGGSVSTLTIQRTQQEDSAVYLCASSPWAQETQYFGPGTRLLVL.